Below are 3 T cell receptor beta chains sequenced from a single sample in a study of early T cells in non-severe SARS-CoV-2 infection. TCRdb ran MiXCR on the 5' RACE reads and lists one entry per CDR3 protein. The sample holds some 30,000 distinct CDR3 sequences, more than 3.5% seen once. Sequences were obtained from whole blood. The receptors stem from an adult who was a healthcare worker with PCR-confirmed SARS-CoV-2 infection or an uninfected control (not recorded which).

This clonotype was found many times. The V call is TRBV12-3 or TRBV12-4, the J call TRBJ2-7; D perhaps matches TRBD2 (5 bases). CDR3 length equals 14 residues. The V gene lost 1 base and the J gene lost 6 bases, with 13 bases spanning the gap. The CDR3 nucleotides read TGTGCCAGCAGTTTAGGGCGCCTAGAGGGCGAGCAGTACTTC. It codes for CASSLGRLEGEQYF.

In this sample, this clonotype turned up many times. This rearrangement joins TRBV9 to TRBJ2-1; 8 bases are a match to TRBD2. The trim removed 4 bases at V and 7 bases at J, leaving 10 bases unmatched. The CDR3 extends over 15 amino acids. Germline CDR1 reads SGDLS; CDR2 reads YYNGEE. The CDR3 DNA reads as TGTGCCAGCAGCCCGAGCGGGGGCCTCTGGAATGAGCAGTTCTTC. This codes for CASSPSGGLWNEQFF.

This clonotype came up many times. The V call is TRBV10-3, the J call TRBJ2-7; D unresolved. The CDR3 contains 15 residues. Deletions cut 0 bases from V and 1 base from J, with 10 bases between. Germline loops: CDR1 ENHRY, CDR2 SYGVKD. CDR3 DNA: TGTGCCATCAGTGAGTCAGGCGGAGATTCCTACGAGCAGTACTTC. It specifies CAISESGGDSYEQYF.